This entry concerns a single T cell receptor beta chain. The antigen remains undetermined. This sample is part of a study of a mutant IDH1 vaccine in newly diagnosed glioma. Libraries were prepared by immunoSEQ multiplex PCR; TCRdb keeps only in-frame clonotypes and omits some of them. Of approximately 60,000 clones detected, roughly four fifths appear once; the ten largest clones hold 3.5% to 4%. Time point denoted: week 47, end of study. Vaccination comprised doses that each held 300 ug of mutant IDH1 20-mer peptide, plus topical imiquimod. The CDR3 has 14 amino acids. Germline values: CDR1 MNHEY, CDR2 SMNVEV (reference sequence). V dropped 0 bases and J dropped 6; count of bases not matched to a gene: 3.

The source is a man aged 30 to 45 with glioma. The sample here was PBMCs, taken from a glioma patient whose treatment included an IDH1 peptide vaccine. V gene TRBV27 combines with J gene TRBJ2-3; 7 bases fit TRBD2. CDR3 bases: TGTGCCAGCAGTTTATCGGTGGGGGGGGATACGCAGTATTTT. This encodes CASSLSVGGDTQYF.